The next 31 T cell receptor beta chains were all read from a single sample in a study of identical twins. In TCRdb, the 5' RACE reads were re-called with MiXCR into one record per CDR3 protein. Among approximately 1.8 million distinct CDR3 sequences listed, roughly a third were seen once. Sequencing used cord blood. These receptors all stem from a newborn girl in good health.

The table lists this clonotype with a few counts. V and J are TRBV7-2 and TRBJ1-2; 7 positions agree with TRBD1. The CDR3 covers 18 residues. With V trimmed by 1 base and J by 0 bases, 11 bases remained unmatched. Germline lookup yields CDR1 SGHTA and CDR2 FQGNSA. Here the CDR3 reads CASSLDLTGRGTNYGYTF. The DNA of the CDR3 is TGTGCCAGCAGCTTAGATTTGACAGGGAGAGGGACTAACTATGGCTACACCTTC.

This clonotype was seen a few times. This chain joins TRBV5-1 and TRBJ2-3, with TRBD2 identical over 13 bases. V lost 3 bases and J lost 7; bases outside the gene matches: 11. Germline V lookup: CDR1 SGHRS, CDR2 YFSETQ. The CDR3 contains 17 residues. The CDR3 spells CASSYPGLAGSGYTQYF. The CDR3 coding sequence is TGCGCCAGCAGCTACCCGGGACTAGCGGGGTCCGGCTATACGCAGTATTTT.

The rearrangement links TRBV12-3 or TRBV12-4 to TRBJ2-1; TRBD1 might be the D (5 bases). The CDR3 sequence is 14 residues long. V was pared by 6 bases and J by 10 bases, with 19 bases between. The CDR3 region has the DNA TGTGCCAGCAGCTTATTACCGGCAGGGAACGAGCAGTTCTTC. Protein sequence: CASSLLPAGNEQFF.

To note about this clonotype: The final CDR3 position lacks the conserved phenylalanine or tryptophan, pointing to a likely read error. This chain joins TRBV7-9 and TRBJ2-7, with D possibly being TRBD1 (5 bases). Germline assignment: CDR1 SEHNR and CDR2 FQNEAQ (reference sequence). Trimming took 1 base from V and 3 from J, leaving 13 bases between them. This CDR3 is 15 amino acids long. The CDR3, as DNA: TGTGCCAGCAGCTTAGGGGGCAGGACCAACTACGAGCAGTACCTC. Protein sequence: CASSLGGRTNYEQYL.

The V call is TRBV2, the J call TRBJ2-5; 9 bases match TRBD1. Germline CDR1 and CDR2: SNHLY and FYNNEI. CDR3 size: 15 residues. The V and J ends lost 8 bases and 4 bases, in that order; junction bases with no gene match: 11. The CDR3: CASGGTGMVGETQYF. The DNA of the CDR3 is TGTGCCAGCGGGGGGACAGGGATGGTGGGAGAGACCCAGTACTTC.

In its sample, this clonotype was seen a few times. The chain employs TRBV12-3 or TRBV12-4 and TRBJ1-5; the D is unclear. Deletions cut 3 bases from V and 1 base from J, with 10 bases between. The CDR3 has 15 residues. CDR3 sequence (DNA): TGTGCCAGCAGTTTTCGATACCAGAGCAATCAGCCCCAGCATTTT. Encoded protein: CASSFRYQSNQPQHF.

This clonotype was recorded many times. The rearrangement joins TRBV12-3 or TRBV12-4 to TRBJ2-1; 12 bases are shared with TRBD2. This CDR3 has 15 residues. J gave up 0 bases and V 6 bases, and 0 bases lay outside the gene matches. The CDR3 bases are TGTGCCAGCAGACTAGCGGGAGGCTCCTACAATGAGCAGTTCTTC. Translating it yields CASRLAGGSYNEQFF.

A single count supports this clonotype. This sequence joins TRBV6-7 and TRBJ1-5; no firm D call. TRBV6-7 falls under the ORF class, with uncertain function. V gave up 11 bases and J gave up 5 bases, with 16 bases separating them. This CDR3 is 13 amino acids long. DNA for the CDR3: TGTGCCTTCCCCCGGGCAGTTGATCAGCCCCAGCATTTT. The encoded protein is CAFPRAVDQPQHF.

This chain connects TRBV3-1 to TRBJ2-3, with D possibly matching TRBD2 (6 bases). The CDR3 spans 14 residues. Germline V lookup: CDR1 LGHDT, CDR2 YNNKEL (reference sequence). V shed 7 bases and J shed 6 bases, with 17 bases lying between them. This CDR3 reads CASTPGLEGDTQYF. In DNA form, the CDR3 reads TGTGCCAGCACCCCGGGACTGGAGGGGGATACGCAGTATTTT.

V is TRBV4-1 and J is TRBJ1-6; 8 bases line up with TRBD1. The CDR3 spans 16 residues. Trimming at V came to 0 bases and at J to 6 bases, leaving 4 bases not matched to a gene. Germline-derived CDR1 and CDR2 are MGHRA and YSYEKL. CDR3 amino acids: CASSQEEDRVNSPLHF. The CDR3 nucleotides are TGCGCCAGCAGCCAAGAGGAGGACAGGGTTAATTCACCCCTCCACTTT.

This clonotype was seen only once. One base away lies a much larger clone, so this may be a sequencing read error. The genes are TRBV12-3 or TRBV12-4 and TRBJ2-4; TRBD1 matches 8 bases. Trimming removed 3 bases from V and 6 bases from J; junction bases left unmatched: 7. The CDR3 is 15 residues long. The CDR3 loop is CASSLGDRPSNIQYF. The DNA of the CDR3 is TGTGCCAGCAGTTTGGGGGACAGGCCCTCAAACATTCAGTACTTC.

Only a few counts were recorded for this clonotype. This chain uses TRBV3-1 with TRBJ1-2, with no clear D. The CDR3 length is 12 residues. Germline V gene data show CDR1 as LGHDT and CDR2 as YNNKEL (reference sequence). Trimming left V 5 bases short and J 5 bases short, with 9 bases between. The CDR3 nucleotides read TGTGCCAGCAGCTATAGTTGGTATGGCTACACCTTC. This codes for CASSYSWYGYTF.

This chain connects TRBV7-9 to TRBJ2-5; unclear D gene. Trimming took off 3 bases at V and 11 bases at J, with 13 bases between the two ends. Germline values: CDR1 SEHNR, CDR2 FQNEAQ (reference sequence). This CDR3 is 12 amino acids long. CDR3 loop: CASSLDRFSQYF. The CDR3 nucleotides are TGTGCCAGCAGCTTGGACCGGTTCAGTCAGTACTTC.

As concerns this clonotype: A much larger clone is a single base away; this may be a read error. This sequence joins TRBV29-1 and TRBJ2-5; weak D call: TRBD2 (5 bases). The length of the CDR3 is 10 residues. CDR1 is SQVTM, CDR2 ANQGSEA, per germline. The V and J ends lost 4 bases and 11 bases respectively, with 11 bases between them. The CDR3 DNA sequence: TGCAGCGTTGCTAGCAATGAGCAGTACTTC. It is translated as CSVASNEQYF. The variable domain in full, with the rest retrieved from reference TRBV29-1 and TRBJ2-5, is SAVISQKPSRDICQRGTSLTIQCQVDSQVTMMFWYRQQPGQSLTLIATANQGSEATYESGFVIDKFPISRPNLTFSTLTVSNMSPEDSSIYLCSVASNEQYFGPGTRLLVL.

The table lists this clonotype with a few counts. The chain is built from TRBV2 and TRBJ1-2, with D perhaps matching TRBD1 (6 bases). The CDR3 contains 13 residues. CDR1 and CDR2 (germline): SNHLY, FYNNEI. V lost 9 bases and J lost 4, with 15 bases in between. The CDR3 DNA reads TGTGCCAGTTGTCAGGGGATCATCTATGGCTACACCTTC. Amino acids: CASCQGIIYGYTF. The full variable domain, with the rest looked up from reference TRBV2 and TRBJ1-2, is EPEVTQTPSHQVTQMGQEVILRCVPISNHLYFYWYRQILGQKVEFLVSFYNNEISEKSEIFDDQFSVERPDGSNFTLKIRSTKLEDSAMYFCASCQGIIYGYTFGSGTRLTVV.

The chain employs TRBV10-1 and TRBJ2-1; D tentatively reads TRBD1 or TRBD2 (6 bases each). Germline CDR1 reads WNHNN; CDR2 reads SYGVQD (reference sequence). Trimming took off 0 bases at V and 2 bases at J, with 11 bases between the two ends. This CDR3 is built from 16 residues. DNA of the CDR3: TGCGCCAGCAGTGAGTCCCGGGGGCCCACCTACAATGAGCAGTTCTTC. Translation gives CASSESRGPTYNEQFF.

V gene TRBV2 combines with J gene TRBJ2-1; 11 bases map to TRBD2. The length of the CDR3 is 15 residues. Germline assignment: CDR1 SNHLY and CDR2 FYNNEI. Trimming at V came to 8 bases and at J to 7 bases, leaving 10 bases not matched to a gene. CDR3 nucleotide sequence: TGTGCCAGCGTTTATCGACTAGCGGGGACAAATGAGCAGTTCTTC. It yields the protein CASVYRLAGTNEQFF. Complete variable domain (other parts from reference TRBV2 and TRBJ2-1): EPEVTQTPSHQVTQMGQEVILRCVPISNHLYFYWYRQILGQKVEFLVSFYNNEISEKSEIFDDQFSVERPDGSNFTLKIRSTKLEDSAMYFCASVYRLAGTNEQFFGPGTRLTVL.

This chain links TRBV4-2 with TRBJ2-6; D unclear. Trimming took 0 bases from V and 0 from J, leaving 6 bases between them. Germline assignment: CDR1 LGHNA and CDR2 YNFKEQ. This CDR3 has 16 amino acids. The CDR3 spells CASSQDQDSGANVLTF. CDR3 coding DNA: TGTGCCAGCAGCCAAGATCAGGACTCTGGGGCCAACGTCCTGACTTTC.

The chain carries TRBV11-2 and TRBJ2-5; D gene ambiguous. V shed 5 bases and J shed 2 bases, with 21 bases lying between them. The CDR3 sequence is 17 residues long. In germline, CDR1 is SGHAT, CDR2 FQNNGV. CDR3 sequence (DNA): TGTGCCAGCAGCCCCCCTCCTAGATTCCGGTCGCAAGAGACCCAGTACTTC. Translation gives CASSPPPRFRSQETQYF.

The rearrangement joins TRBV20-1 to TRBJ2-7, with unresolved D. The CDR3 runs 10 residues. V lost 1 base, J lost 8 bases, and 6 bases lay in between. Germline V gene data show CDR1 as DFQATT and CDR2 as SNEGSKA (reference sequence). For the CDR3, the DNA is TGCAGTGCTAGAGTCGCGAAGCAGTACTTC. This translates into CSARVAKQYF.

This chain joins TRBV20-1 and TRBJ2-2; D not certain. This CDR3 spans 12 amino acids. Germline V gene lookup returns CDR1 DFQATT and CDR2 SNEGSKA (reference sequence). The V end lost 3 bases, the J end lost 5 bases, and 7 bases lay between the germline ends. CDR3 sequence reads: CSASPLTGELFF. CDR3 coding DNA: TGCAGTGCTAGTCCCCTAACCGGGGAGCTGTTTTTT.

This clonotype showed up just a few times. J is TRBJ2-5 and V is TRBV28; perhaps TRBD2 as D (5 bases). V was clipped by 6 bases and J by 1 base, with 18 bases between them. The CDR3 consists of 16 residues. Germline V CDR1 and CDR2: MDHEN, SYDVKM. The DNA of the CDR3 is TGTGCCAGCAGGGACTCGACAACCTTGGTCCAAGAGACCCAGTACTTC. Translating it yields CASRDSTTLVQETQYF.

The sample holds a few counts of this clonotype. J is TRBJ2-5 and V is TRBV12-3 or TRBV12-4; the D gene could be TRBD1 or TRBD2 (5 bases each). Trimming removed 5 bases from V and 1 base from J, with 11 bases in between. The CDR3 length is 14 residues. The CDR3 spells CASSRDGPQETQYF. DNA of the CDR3: TGTGCCAGCAGTCGGGACGGACCCCAAGAGACCCAGTACTTC.

V usage is TRBV27 and J usage is TRBJ2-1; 8 bases match TRBD2. V lost 6 bases, J lost 4 bases, and 8 bases stayed unmatched. This CDR3 comprises 15 residues. Germline CDR1 and CDR2: MNHEY and SMNVEV (reference sequence). CDR3 in DNA: TGTGCCAGCAGGTCCGGGACTAGTGTGTACAATGAGCAGTTCTTC. Translation gives CASRSGTSVYNEQFF.

In its sample, this clonotype was seen a few times. V gene TRBV24-1 combines with J gene TRBJ2-5; D is possibly TRBD2 (6 bases). The CDR3 runs 11 residues. The V end was cut by 7 bases, the J end by 5 bases, with 7 bases between. Germline lookup yields CDR1 KGHDR and CDR2 SFDVKD. The CDR3 loop is CATSLAETQYF. In nucleotides, the CDR3 is TGTGCCACCAGCCTAGCGGAGACCCAGTACTTC.

In its sample, this clonotype was seen a few times. The rearrangement uses TRBV28 and TRBJ2-7; a possible D gene is TRBD1 (5 bases). The CDR3 runs to 12 residues. In germline, CDR1 is MDHEN, CDR2 SYDVKM. V was trimmed by 3 bases and J by 5 bases, leaving 8 bases between them. CDR3 residues: CASSFKGNEQYF. Here the CDR3 DNA reads TGTGCCAGCAGTTTCAAGGGGAACGAGCAGTACTTC.

This chain links TRBV12-3 or TRBV12-4 with TRBJ2-1; 8 nucleotides agree with TRBD2. V shed 6 bases and J 6 bases; nucleotides not matched to a gene: 10. CDR3 size: 15 residues. CDR3 sequence: CASSMTGLAGNEQFF. CDR3 nucleotides: TGTGCCAGCAGCATGACAGGACTAGCCGGCAATGAGCAGTTCTTC.

Notes on this clonotype: Given a much more abundant clone one base away, this may be a read error. The chain combines TRBV10-3 with TRBJ2-5; D is undetermined. Germline lookup yields CDR1 ENHRY and CDR2 SYGVKD. The CDR3 has 12 residues. As DNA, the CDR3 is TGTGCCATCGGGAACTACCAAGAGACCCGGTACTTC. Its translation is CAIGNYQETRYF.

The DNA for the CDR3 is TGCGCCAGCAGCTCGAGGGACAGGGGGGGTGGCGAGCAGTACTTC. This sequence encodes CASSSRDRGGGEQYF. The V and J genes are TRBV5-1 and TRBJ2-7; 11 nucleotides match TRBD1. CDR3 length equals 15 residues. V gave up 3 bases and J gave up 6 bases; unmatched junction bases: 8. The germline V gene has CDR1 SGHRS and CDR2 YFSETQ. The full variable domain, its missing parts supplied by reference TRBV5-1 and TRBJ2-7, is KAGVTQTPRYLIKTRGQQVTLSCSPISGHRSVSWYQQTPGQGLQFLFEYFSETQRNKGNFPGRFSGRQFSNSRSEMNVSTLELGDSALYLCASSSRDRGGGEQYFGPGTRLTVT.

The sample holds one count of this clonotype. The chain uses TRBV12-3 or TRBV12-4 and TRBJ1-1, with D maybe TRBD1 (6 bases). The CDR3 runs to 14 residues. Trimming took 6 bases from V and 2 from J, leaving 13 bases between them. The chain's CDR3 is CASSPLGHNTEAFF. The CDR3 DNA sequence: TGTGCCAGCAGCCCCCTGGGACACAACACTGAAGCTTTCTTT.

This clonotype was detected only once. Just one base apart from a much larger clone, this may be a read error. The V gene is TRBV20-1, the J gene TRBJ2-3, with D perhaps matching TRBD2 (6 bases). Looked up from germline, CDR1 is DFQATT and CDR2 is SNEGSKA (reference sequence). The CDR3 is 14 amino acids. Trimming took off 0 bases at V and 1 base at J, with 8 bases between the two ends. CDR3 residues: CSAREASGTDTQYF. CDR3 nucleotides: TGCAGTGCTAGAGAGGCTAGCGGCACAGATACGCAGTATTTT.